This TCR beta chain was captured in a study of identical twins. This clonotype was observed a handful of times. TCRdb used MiXCR to reprocess the 5' RACE reads, holding one entry per CDR3 protein. Here the sample spans 500,000 to 700,000 distinct CDR3 sequences, roughly 6.6% being singletons. The CDR3 runs 14 residues. V was shortened by 7 bases and J by 6 bases, with 19 bases between the two germline ends. Looked up from germline, CDR1 is MNHEY and CDR2 is SMNVEV (reference sequence). This sample was also put to use in a study of yellow fever vaccine responses in identical twins.

The sample consisted of PBMCs. This receptor was identified in a woman younger than 30 in good health. The genes are TRBV27 and TRBJ2-7; maybe TRBD2 (5 bases). The CDR3 loop reads CASTPSGVKVEQYF. The CDR3 nucleotides read TGTGCCAGCACCCCCTCCGGGGTAAAAGTCGAGCAGTACTTC.